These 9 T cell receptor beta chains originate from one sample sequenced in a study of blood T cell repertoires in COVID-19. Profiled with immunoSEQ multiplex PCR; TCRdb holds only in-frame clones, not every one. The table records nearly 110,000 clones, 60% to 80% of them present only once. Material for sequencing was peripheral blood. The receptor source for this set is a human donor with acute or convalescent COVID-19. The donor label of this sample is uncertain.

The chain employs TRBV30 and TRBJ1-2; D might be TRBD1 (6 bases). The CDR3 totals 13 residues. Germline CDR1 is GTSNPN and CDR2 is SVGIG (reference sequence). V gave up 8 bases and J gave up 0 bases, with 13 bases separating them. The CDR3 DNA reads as TGTGCCGGGGGGACAACTTCTAACTATGGCTACACCTTC. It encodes CAGGTTSNYGYTF.

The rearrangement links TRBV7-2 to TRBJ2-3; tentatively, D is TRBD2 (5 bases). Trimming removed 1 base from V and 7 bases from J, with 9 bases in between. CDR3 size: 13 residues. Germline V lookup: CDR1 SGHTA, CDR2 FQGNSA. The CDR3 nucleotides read TGTGCCAGCAGCTTAGAGGAGCGGCATACGCAGTATTTT. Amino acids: CASSLEERHTQYF.

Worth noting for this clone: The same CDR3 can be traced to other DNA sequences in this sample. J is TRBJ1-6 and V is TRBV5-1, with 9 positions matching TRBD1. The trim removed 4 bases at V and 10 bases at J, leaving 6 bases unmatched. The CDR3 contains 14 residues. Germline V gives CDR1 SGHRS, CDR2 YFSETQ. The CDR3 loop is CASSGGQGNSPLHF. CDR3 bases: TGCGCCAGCAGCGGGGGACAGGGCAACTCACCCCTCCACTTT.

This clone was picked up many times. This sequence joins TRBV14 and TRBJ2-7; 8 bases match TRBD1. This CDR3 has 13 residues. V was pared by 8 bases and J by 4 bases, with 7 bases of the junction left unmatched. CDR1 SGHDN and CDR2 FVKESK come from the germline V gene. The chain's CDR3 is CASSRTGRYEQYF. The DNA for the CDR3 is TGTGCCAGCTCTAGGACAGGGAGGTACGAGCAGTACTTC.

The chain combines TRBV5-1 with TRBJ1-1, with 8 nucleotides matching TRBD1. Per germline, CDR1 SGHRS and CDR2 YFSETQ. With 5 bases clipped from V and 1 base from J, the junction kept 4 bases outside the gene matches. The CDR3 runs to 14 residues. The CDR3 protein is CASSAGTGNTEAFF. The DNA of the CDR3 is TGCGCCAGCAGTGCCGGGACAGGGAACACTGAAGCTTTCTTT.

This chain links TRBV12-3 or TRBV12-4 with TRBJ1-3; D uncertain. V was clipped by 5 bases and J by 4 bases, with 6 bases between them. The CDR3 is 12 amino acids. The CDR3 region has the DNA TGTGCCAGCAGTATACTCGGAAACACCATATATTTT. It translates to CASSILGNTIYF.

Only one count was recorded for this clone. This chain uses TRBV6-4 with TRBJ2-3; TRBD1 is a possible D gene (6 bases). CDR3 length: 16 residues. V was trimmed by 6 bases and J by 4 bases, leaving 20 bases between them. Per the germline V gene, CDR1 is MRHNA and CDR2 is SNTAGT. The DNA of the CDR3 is TGTGCCAGCAGCGGCCCCTTCCCCGCAGGGGCAGATACGCAGTATTTT. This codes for CASSGPFPAGADTQYF.

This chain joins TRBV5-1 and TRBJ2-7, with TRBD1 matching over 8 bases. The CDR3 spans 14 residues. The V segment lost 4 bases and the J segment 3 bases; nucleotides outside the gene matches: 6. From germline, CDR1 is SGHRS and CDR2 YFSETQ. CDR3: CASSITGGIYEQYF. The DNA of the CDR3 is TGCGCCAGCAGCATTACAGGGGGTATCTACGAGCAGTACTTC.

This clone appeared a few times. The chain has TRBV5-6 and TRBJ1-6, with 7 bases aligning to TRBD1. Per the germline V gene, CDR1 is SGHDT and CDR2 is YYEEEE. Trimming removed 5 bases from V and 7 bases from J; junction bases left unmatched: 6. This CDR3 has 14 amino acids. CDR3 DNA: TGTGCCAGCAGTCCCGGGACAGAAAATTCACCCCTCCACTTT. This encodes CASSPGTENSPLHF.